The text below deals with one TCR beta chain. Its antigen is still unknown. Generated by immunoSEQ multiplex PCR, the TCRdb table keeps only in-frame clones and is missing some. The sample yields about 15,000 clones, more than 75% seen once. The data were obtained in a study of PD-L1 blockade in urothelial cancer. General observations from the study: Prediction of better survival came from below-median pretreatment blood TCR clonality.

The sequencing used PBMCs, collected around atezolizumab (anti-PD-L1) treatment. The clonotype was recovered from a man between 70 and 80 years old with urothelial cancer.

CDR3 DNA: TGTGCCACCAGCAGAGAAGGGGTGAACGAAAAACTGTTTTTT. This sequence encodes CATSREGVNEKLFF. The chain employs TRBV15 and TRBJ1-4; weak D call: TRBD1 (5 bases). V was clipped by 0 bases and J by 8 bases, with 10 bases between them. The germline V gene has CDR1 LNHNV and CDR2 YYDKDF (reference sequence). This CDR3 has 14 residues.